The 19 T cell receptor beta chains given below trace back to one sample, sequenced in a study of T cells in Graves' hyperthyroidism and ophthalmopathy (dated by TCRdb to between 2018 and 2021). Libraries came from multiplex PCR. Sequenced on an Illumina HiSeq 2000. The TCR beta CDR3 regions were amplified from the RNA transcripts. The first round of RT-PCR for the TCR CDR3 was performed with the HTBI primer set and the Qiagen OneStep RT-PCR kit. Using fastp trimming at Q25 and MiXCR clonotype assembly, TCRdb reanalyzed the public sequencing data and kept in-frame beta chains. When rows share a CDR3 protein, they turn into one entry using the most common DNA and genes. The sample data list 250,000 to 300,000 distinct CDR3 sequences, and approximately 13% of these were observed just once. 7.9% of the sample belongs to the ten largest clones. Sequencing was carried out using blood. Receptor source: a woman in her thirties or forties with Graves' hyperthyroidism.

About this clonotype itself: A much larger clone is a single base away; this may be a read error. V and J are TRBV20-1 and TRBJ2-7; 11 bases map to TRBD2. This CDR3 contains 15 residues. The ends lost 4 bases at V and 2 bases at J; junction bases unmatched: 7. The germline CDR1 and CDR2 sequences are DFQATT and SNEGSKA (reference sequence). The chain's CDR3 is CSANSASGRTYEQYF. CDR3 nucleotides: TGCAGTGCTAACTCCGCTAGCGGGAGGACCTACGAGCAGTACTTC.

J is TRBJ2-3 and V is TRBV29-1; D perhaps matches TRBD2 (5 bases). The CDR3 covers 15 residues. Germline CDR1 is SQVTM and CDR2 is ANQGSEA. Trimming shortened V by 4 bases and J by 4 bases, and 18 bases separated the two germline ends. The CDR3 nucleotides are TGCAGCGTTGTTTTTATTGGGCGGGCCGCAGATACGCAGTATTTT. This sequence encodes CSVVFIGRAADTQYF.

This clonotype came up a few times. This chain uses TRBV11-2 with TRBJ2-2; 7 positions agree with TRBD1. Looked up from germline, CDR1 is SGHAT and CDR2 is FQNNGV. V lost 4 bases and J lost 9; bases outside the gene matches: 8. The CDR3 is 14 residues long. Written as DNA, the CDR3 is TGTGCCAGCAGCTACCTCACAGGGGTCCGGGAGCTGTTTTTT. Residues: CASSYLTGVRELFF.

This clonotype occurred many times. The chain carries TRBV11-2 and TRBJ2-5, with 7 bases aligning to TRBD2. The V gene's germline CDR1 is SGHAT and CDR2 FQNNGV. This CDR3 region has 16 residues. V was pared by 6 bases and J by 5 bases, with 15 bases of the junction left unmatched. CDR3 amino acids: CASSQNYRDYEETQYF. CDR3 coding DNA: TGTGCCAGCAGTCAAAATTACCGGGACTATGAGGAGACCCAGTACTTC.

Ten or more counts support this clonotype. This chain connects TRBV28 to TRBJ1-6, with D maybe TRBD1 (6 bases). Looked up from germline, CDR1 is MDHEN and CDR2 is SYDVKM. This CDR3 contains 15 residues. V was clipped by 7 bases and J by 14 bases, with 24 bases between them. The CDR3 DNA follows: TGTGCCAGCACAATCCCGGGGGGCCCTAGGGGGTCCCTCCACTTT. Protein: CASTIPGGPRGSLHF.

This clonotype was counted ten times or more. This chain connects TRBV7-9 to TRBJ2-1; the D gene could be TRBD1 or TRBD2 (5 bases each). The V end lost 1 base, the J end lost 5 bases, and 12 bases lay between the germline ends. CDR3 size: 15 residues. Germline V CDR1 and CDR2: SEHNR, FQNEAQ (reference sequence). The CDR3 DNA sequence: TGTGCCAGCAGCTTAGGCCGGGGACCCCACAATGAGCAGTTCTTC. Protein product: CASSLGRGPHNEQFF.

This clonotype appeared many times. The chain recombines TRBV6-1 with TRBJ2-3; D call uncertain. Looked up from germline, CDR1 is MNHNS and CDR2 is SASEGT. The CDR3 has 17 amino acids. The CDR3 region has the DNA TGTGTCAAGCAGTGGATCACCAGAGCCCCGGACGTAGATACGCAGTATTTT. This sequence encodes CVKQWITRAPDVDTQYF.

A remark on this clonotype: The junction departs from the called germline gene at one end, perhaps through a read error. This chain's CDR3 is CASSQDYGKALYNEQFF. The DNA of the CDR3 is TGTGCCAGCAGTCAAGATTACGGAAAAGCGTTGTACAATGAGCAGTTCTTC. V usage is TRBV14 and J usage is TRBJ2-1; no firm D call. From germline, CDR1 is SGHDN and CDR2 FVKESK. There are 17 residues in the CDR3.

This clonotype was counted many times. This rearrangement joins TRBV20-1 to TRBJ2-7, with D perhaps TRBD1 or TRBD2 (5 bases each). Deletions cut 2 bases from V and 0 bases from J, with 11 bases between. This CDR3 contains 14 residues. Germline-derived CDR1 and CDR2 are DFQATT and SNEGSKA (reference sequence). The CDR3 spells CSARPLGTSYEQYF. The CDR3 DNA follows: TGCAGTGCTAGACCCCTTGGGACCTCCTACGAGCAGTACTTC.

This clonotype was detected many times. The J gene is TRBJ2-7, the V gene TRBV11-3; 10 nucleotides agree with TRBD1. Germline V gives CDR1 SGHNT, CDR2 YENEEA. There are 16 residues in the CDR3. Trimming removed 5 bases from V and 5 bases from J; junction bases left unmatched: 12. CDR3 in DNA: TGTGCCAGCAGCCGCGGAGGGGGACAGGGGTTAAACGAGCAGTACTTC. It encodes CASSRGGGQGLNEQYF.

Many counts were recorded for this clonotype. The chain links TRBV5-6 to TRBJ2-1, with TRBD2 as a possible D gene (5 bases). This CDR3 region has 13 residues. Germline CDR1 and CDR2: SGHDT and YYEEEE. V lost 0 bases and J lost 8, with 9 bases in between. CDR3 region: CASSLGGFDEQFF. CDR3 nucleotide sequence: TGTGCCAGCAGCTTGGGAGGGTTCGATGAGCAGTTCTTC.

This clonotype has ten or more counts. The V gene is TRBV2, the J gene TRBJ1-4, with D perhaps matching TRBD1 (5 bases). Germline V gene lookup returns CDR1 SNHLY and CDR2 FYNNEI. The CDR3 contains 14 residues. V lost 7 bases to trimming and J lost 5 bases, with 14 bases between them. The CDR3 DNA sequence: TGTGCCAGCAAACTTGGGACGGGAAATGAAAAACTGTTTTTT. This codes for CASKLGTGNEKLFF.

At least ten counts were recorded for this clonotype. This chain links TRBV3-1 with TRBJ2-7, with 8 bases aligning to TRBD2. This CDR3 is 15 amino acids long. V shed 1 base, J shed 2 bases, and the junction held 4 bases outside the gene matches. Germline values: CDR1 LGHDT, CDR2 YNNKEL (reference sequence). In nucleotides, the CDR3 is TGTGCCAGCAGCCAAGCTCTAGCGGGCACCTACGAGCAGTACTTC. Its translation is CASSQALAGTYEQYF.

This clonotype was detected ten times or more. V and J are TRBV2 and TRBJ2-1; TRBD1 or TRBD2 may be the D gene (5 bases each). Trimming cost V 6 bases and J 5 bases, with 11 bases left between them. This CDR3 region has 13 residues. The germline V gene encodes CDR1 SNHLY and CDR2 FYNNEI. CDR3 in DNA: TGTGCCAGCAGGCAAGGGACCGACAATGAGCAGTTCTTC. Translation: CASRQGTDNEQFF.

In this sample, this clonotype turned up many times. The rearrangement uses TRBV6-2 or TRBV6-3 and TRBJ1-1; D gene unclear. V dropped 5 bases and J dropped 1 base, with 5 bases sitting between them. From germline, CDR1 is MNHEY and CDR2 SVGEGT. The CDR3 length is 12 residues. CDR3 amino acids: CASSRWNTEAFF. DNA of the CDR3: TGTGCCAGCAGTCGATGGAACACTGAAGCTTTCTTT.

This clonotype was picked up many times. The V and J genes are TRBV28 and TRBJ2-3; D possibly corresponds to TRBD2 (6 bases). V lost 1 base and J 2 bases, leaving 16 bases between the germline ends. From germline, CDR1 is MDHEN and CDR2 SYDVKM. This CDR3 is built from 17 residues. The CDR3 nucleotides read TGTGCCAGCAGTTTATCTTTGAGGCGGGGACTCACAGATACGCAGTATTTT. It encodes CASSLSLRRGLTDTQYF.

V and J are TRBV18 and TRBJ2-1; D tentatively reads TRBD1 or TRBD2 (5 bases each). In germline, CDR1 is KGHSH, CDR2 LQKENI. This CDR3 has 15 residues. The V and J ends lost 3 bases and 6 bases respectively, with 15 bases between them. CDR3 residues: CASSPADTRGNEQFF. The CDR3 DNA follows: TGTGCCAGCTCACCTGCGGACACCCGGGGCAATGAGCAGTTCTTC.

This clonotype has a count of ten or more. The chain uses TRBV12-3 or TRBV12-4 and TRBJ1-1; 7 positions match TRBD1. Trimming at V came to 5 bases and at J to 0 bases, leaving 6 bases not matched to a gene. This CDR3 is 15 amino acids long. CDR3 amino acids: CASSVYRGMNTEAFF. The CDR3, as DNA: TGTGCCAGCAGTGTATACAGGGGCATGAACACTGAAGCTTTCTTT.

The V call is TRBV5-1, the J call TRBJ2-5; maybe TRBD2 (5 bases). Trimming cost V 3 bases and J 3 bases, with 12 bases left between them. Germline-derived CDR1 and CDR2 are SGHRS and YFSETQ. This CDR3 is built from 14 residues. The chain's CDR3 is CASSSGSAKETQYF. The CDR3 DNA follows: TGCGCCAGCAGCTCGGGGTCCGCTAAAGAGACCCAGTACTTC.